The T cell receptor (beta chain) under discussion was sequenced for a study of blood T cell repertoires in COVID-19. The wider study: There were acute and convalescent COVID-19 samples, and they came from the United States, Italy and Spain. PBMCs, B-cell-depleted T cells, or T cells provided the cDNA or gDNA that made up the material.

Trimming removed 5 bases from V and 0 bases from J; junction bases left unmatched: 2. The CDR3 loop spans 16 amino acids. Germline V gene data show CDR1 as LNHDA and CDR2 as SQIVND (reference sequence). Per the study methods: How many nucleated cells were present was estimated from reference gene primer amplification. Sequencing was performed with immunoSEQ multiplex PCR; in TCRdb, only in-frame clones are kept and a portion is missing. V and J calls plus clone size are reproduced from that table; the DNA served to infer D and trimming. This sample has a few hundred thousand clones, with 89% found just once. Recruited during active infection, patients (from Seattle) were subsequently followed longitudinally.

The TCR comes from a woman aged 55-75 years with COVID-19, enrolled during active disease. The gene calls are TRBV19 and TRBJ2-1; TRBD2 agrees at 12 bases. The sample comprised peripheral blood. This chain's CDR3 is CASSQTSGGSYNEQFF. In DNA, the CDR3 is TGTGCCAGTAGTCAGACTAGCGGGGGCTCCTACAATGAGCAGTTCTTC.